This is a list of T cell receptor beta chains from one sample in a study of T cell repertoires in cytomegalovirus infection. TCRdb independently ran MiXCR on the reads; one entry per CDR3 protein. The repertoire has 350,000 to 500,000 distinct CDR3 sequences, approximately 30% of them found once; the top ten carry roughly 15%. What was sequenced was PBMCs. The receptors originated from a human donor in good health (CMV status not recorded). Some clones in this sample may be carry-over from other donors' samples. CDR3s include the opening cysteine and the closing phenylalanine or tryptophan. Fields, in order: J gene, V gene, CDR3 protein.

TRBJ1-1 TRBV7-2 CASSLIFQVTVEAFF
TRBJ1-3 TRBV7-2 CDSSLGQGELNTIYF
TRBJ2-1 TRBV12-5 CASGDGGYNEQFF
TRBJ2-3 TRBV7-6 CASSPDRVRNTQYF
TRBJ1-2 TRBV28 CASTGEGDYGYTF
TRBJ2-3 TRBV5-1 CASSWDRGDTDTQYF
TRBJ2-5 TRBV29-1 CSVPWRAQETQYF
TRBJ2-3 TRBV27 CASSLSPTGGTDTQYF
TRBJ2-7 TRBV7-2 CASSSRRTGASEEQYF
TRBJ1-5 TRBV7-2 CASSLALRDRVINQPQHF
TRBJ1-1 TRBV19 CASSIAVNTEAFF
TRBJ2-3 TRBV7-2 CASSLLRKAADTQYF
TRBJ2-7 TRBV5-1 CASSGGLAGSEQYF
TRBJ1-1 TRBV18 CASSPSGSTEAFF
TRBJ2-1 TRBV15 CATSREVPNEQFF
TRBJ2-1 TRBV7-6 CASSSTGGEYNEQFF
TRBJ2-1 TRBV19 CASSINMARTYNEQFF
TRBJ2-1 TRBV20-1 CSARRGRGGQDEQFF
TRBJ2-7 TRBV4-1 CASSRTLGGEGEQYF
TRBJ1-6 TRBV10-2 CASTKGTGPMALHF
TRBJ2-7 TRBV29-1 CSVGTGIGYEQYF
TRBJ2-1 TRBV25-1 CASRRTGPYNEQFF
TRBJ1-1 TRBV7-6 CASSSPRTADTEAFF
TRBJ2-7 TRBV7-9 CASSPGISSYEQYF
TRBJ1-5 TRBV7-7 CASSSRVHQPQHF
TRBJ1-5 TRBV19 CASTSTWTGTNQPQHF
TRBJ1-6 TRBV7-2 CGSSPPRTPLQF
TRBJ2-1 TRBV5-1 CASSLSGTTYNEQFF
TRBJ1-4 TRBV2 CASSGGGPNEKLFF
TRBJ2-5 TRBV10-3 CAIRAREADTSYQETQYF
TRBJ2-1 TRBV7-2 CASRESGGGYNEQFF
TRBJ1-1 TRBV5-1 CASSNQGAGMNTEAFF
TRBJ2-7 TRBV19 CASSIDNSAPREEQYF
TRBJ1-1 TRBV20-1 CSARAGNTEAFF
TRBJ2-1 TRBV6-5 CASRGLAAYNEQFF
TRBJ2-7 TRBV20-1 CSAFSSGGRTYEQYF
TRBJ1-2 TRBV19 CACQVGQGNCYGYTF
TRBJ2-1 TRBV19 CASSDRDAYNEQFF
TRBJ1-1 TRBV24-1 CATSEGTPGDTEAFF
TRBJ1-5 TRBV28 CASSYYSNQPQHF
TRBJ2-7 TRBV27 CASRLEGQGGHGQYF
TRBJ2-5 TRBV24-1 CATSGEVKETQYF
TRBJ2-2 TRBV7-8 CASSLVRQVNTGELFF
TRBJ2-7 TRBV6-1 CASSEPPGSDEQYF
TRBJ1-5 TRBV12-3/TRBV12-4 CASSARHPGHKKEPQHF
TRBJ2-2 TRBV7-2 CASSPRRGNTGELFF
TRBJ2-4 TRBV12-3/TRBV12-4 CASCEGDIQYF
TRBJ1-5 TRBV29-1 CSVGGGGNQPQHF
TRBJ2-3 TRBV6-2/TRBV6-3 CASSYRPSGGPITDTQYF
TRBJ1-6 TRBV7-6 CASSPDLQPNSPLHF
TRBJ1-5 TRBV7-2 CASSLERNQPQHF
TRBJ1-2 TRBV27 CASSLTGARDYGYTF
TRBJ1-1 TRBV2 CASSDMWDRTVNTEAFF
TRBJ2-7 TRBV4-3 CASSEEGGLGVFHEQYF
TRBJ2-7 TRBV12-3/TRBV12-4 CASSWYSHQSYEQYF
TRBJ1-6 TRBV28 CASSSSHDSPLHF
TRBJ2-7 TRBV6-2/TRBV6-3 CASSWSGQGVHEQYF
TRBJ1-2 TRBV7-9 CASSSQRNYGYTF
TRBJ2-7 TRBV20-1 CSARAVGPGYEQYF